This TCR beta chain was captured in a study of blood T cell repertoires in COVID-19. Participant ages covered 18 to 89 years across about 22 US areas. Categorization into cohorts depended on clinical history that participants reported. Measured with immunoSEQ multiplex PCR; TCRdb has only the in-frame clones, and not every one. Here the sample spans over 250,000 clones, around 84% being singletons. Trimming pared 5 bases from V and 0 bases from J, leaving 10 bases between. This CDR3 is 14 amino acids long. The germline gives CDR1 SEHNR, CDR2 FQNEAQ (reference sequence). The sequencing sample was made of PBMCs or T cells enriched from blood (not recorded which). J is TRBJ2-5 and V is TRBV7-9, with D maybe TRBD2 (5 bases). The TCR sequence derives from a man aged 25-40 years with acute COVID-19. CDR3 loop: CASSAGIYQETQYF. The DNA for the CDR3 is TGTGCCAGCAGCGCCGGGATATACCAAGAGACCCAGTACTTC. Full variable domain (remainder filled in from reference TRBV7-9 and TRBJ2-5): DTGVSQNPRHKITKRGQNVTFRCDPISEHNRLYWYRQTLGQGPEFLTYFQNEAQLEKSRLLSDRFSAERPKGSFSTLEIQRTEQGDSAMYLCASSAGIYQETQYFGPGTRLLVL.